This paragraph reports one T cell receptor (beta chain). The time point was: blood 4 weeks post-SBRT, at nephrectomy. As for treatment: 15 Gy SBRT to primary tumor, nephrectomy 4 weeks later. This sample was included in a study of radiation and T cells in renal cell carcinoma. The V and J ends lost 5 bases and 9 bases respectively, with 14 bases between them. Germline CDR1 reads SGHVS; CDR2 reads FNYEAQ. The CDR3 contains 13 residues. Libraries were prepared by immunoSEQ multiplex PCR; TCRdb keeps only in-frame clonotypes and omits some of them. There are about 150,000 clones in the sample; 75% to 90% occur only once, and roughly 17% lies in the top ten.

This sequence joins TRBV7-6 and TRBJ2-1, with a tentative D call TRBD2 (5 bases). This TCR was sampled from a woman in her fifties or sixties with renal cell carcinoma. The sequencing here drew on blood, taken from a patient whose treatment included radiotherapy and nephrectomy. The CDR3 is CASSPTSLSEQFF. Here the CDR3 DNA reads TGTGCCAGCAGCCCCACTAGTCTCAGTGAGCAGTTCTTC.